This note documents a single TCR beta chain sequence. Only in-frame clones appear in the TCRdb table, and some are missing; sequencing was by immunoSEQ multiplex PCR. The table lists more than 15,000 clones, over 75% of them singletons. Trimming cost V 10 bases and J 4 bases, with 19 bases left between them. CDR3 length: 15 residues. The germline gives CDR1 MDHEN, CDR2 SYDVKM. The sample belongs to a study of OX40 agonist ivuxolimab in advanced cancers. The receptor's source is an adult with an advanced solid tumor such as melanoma, head and neck, liver or kidney cancer. The sample in question was CD4+ or CD8+ T cells sorted from blood, obtained in a trial of the OX40 agonist ivuxolimab. The gene calls are TRBV28 and TRBJ1-4; D uncertain. CDR3 residues: CATSYGREDNEKLFF. CDR3 DNA: TGTGCCACGTCCTACGGACGGGAGGATAATGAAAAACTGTTTTTT.